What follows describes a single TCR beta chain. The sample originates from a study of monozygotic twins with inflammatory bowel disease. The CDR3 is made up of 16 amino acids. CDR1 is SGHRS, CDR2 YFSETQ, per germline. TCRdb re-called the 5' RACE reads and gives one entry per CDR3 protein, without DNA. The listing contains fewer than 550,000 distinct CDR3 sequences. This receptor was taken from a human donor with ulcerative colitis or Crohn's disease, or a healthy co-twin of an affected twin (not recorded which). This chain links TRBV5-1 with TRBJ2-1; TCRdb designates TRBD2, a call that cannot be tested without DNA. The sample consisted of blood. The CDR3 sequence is CASSLVGRGGLDEQFF.